This T cell receptor (beta chain) originates from a study of blood T cell repertoires in COVID-19. Study overall: The origin of the acute and convalescent COVID-19 samples was the United States, Italy and Spain. The cDNA or gDNA used as material had been derived from T cells, B-cell-depleted T cells, or PBMCs.

In the source study's methods: Nucleated cell counts were estimated from reference gene primer amplification. The data were produced by immunoSEQ multiplex PCR, yet TCRdb's version contains in-frame clones alone and is incomplete. V and J calls and clone size are as listed in that table; D and trimming were resolved from the DNA. The sample holds about 120,000 clones, approximately 77% seen once. The J segment lost 4 bases and the V segment lost 3 bases, leaving 4 bases of the junction unmatched. Germline lookup yields CDR1 SGHNT and CDR2 YYREEE (reference sequence). This CDR3 is built from 16 residues.

Sequencing was done on a sample of peripheral blood. The sequence was obtained from a human donor in a cohort sampled during active COVID-19. The chain couples TRBV5-4 to TRBJ2-7, with 16 bases lining up with TRBD2. CDR3 amino acids: CASSSPGLAGGYEQYF. CDR3 bases: TGTGCCAGCAGCTCGCCGGGACTAGCGGGAGGGTACGAGCAGTACTTC.